This T cell receptor (beta chain) was retrieved from a study of CD8 T cells in ankylosing spondylitis. General study findings and limits: Previously reported in reactive arthritis synovial fluid and blood were some of the motif variants. Disease-linked clones proved CD8+ and comparatively uncommon in peripheral blood. Characteristic, it appeared, of ankylosing spondylitis blood was a TCR beta motif of fewer than 10 highly homologous variants. The study looked at matched synovial fluid samples from ankylosing spondylitis patients. Disease-linked clones were reported to be significantly enriched there.

This clonotype was seen ten or more times. Its antigen is unknown. Making use of molecular barcodes, quantitative 5'-RACE generated TCR beta libraries. Using its own MiXCR run on the 5' RACE reads, TCRdb lists one record per CDR3 protein. Of about 220,000 distinct CDR3 sequences in the sample, around 18% were seen once. Per the germline V gene, CDR1 is LGHNA and CDR2 is YSLEER. The length of the CDR3 is 15 residues. V lost 0 bases and J lost 6, with 11 bases in between. This rearrangement joins TRBV4-3 to TRBJ2-2; D is possibly TRBD1 (5 bases). Sample: blood, either unsorted or a sorted T cell fraction (not recorded which). This clonotype was sampled from a male donor with ankylosing spondylitis. The CDR3, as DNA: TGCGCCAGCAGCCAAGATAGGCAGGGATCCGGGGAGCTGTTTTTT. Its translation: CASSQDRQGSGELFF.